The present entry profiles one T cell receptor beta chain with its context. The antigen is unknown. The data are from a study of T cell responses to AZD1222 COVID-19 vaccine. Overall study: Samples with a second dose at about 4 or about 12 weeks were pooled together. Findings and caveats of the study: Donors, mostly white British, included more females; clonal diversity was possibly underestimated. No day 14 peak samples; only post-peak repertoires were characterized. Researchers report vaccine-associated CD4 TCRs spanning spike, with dominance at 160-218 and 743-854.

The V and J ends lost 2 bases and 8 bases, in that order; junction bases with no gene match: 2. The CDR3 covers 13 residues. CDR1 GTSNPN and CDR2 SVGIG come from the germline V gene (reference sequence). The method was immunoSEQ multiplex PCR; TCRdb's version includes in-frame clones alone and lacks a portion of them. The top ten hold 5.1% of the sample, which has over 130,000 clones, under 95% seen once. This receptor was taken from an adult in good health. Sample: peripheral blood, taken on day 0 of AZD1222 vaccination. This chain links TRBV30 with TRBJ1-6, with 8 nucleotides matching TRBD1. The CDR3 sequence is CAWSWTGYSPLHF. In DNA, the CDR3 is TGTGCCTGGAGTTGGACAGGGTATTCACCCCTCCACTTT.